A selection of T cell receptor beta chains follows, all from one sample in a study of blood T cell repertoires in COVID-19. Some clones are missing from TCRdb's copy, which holds only in-frame ones; the method was immunoSEQ multiplex PCR. The sample shows roughly 240,000 clones, around four fifths of them seen only once. Material: peripheral blood. All receptors derive from a woman aged 80 or over with acute or convalescent COVID-19. CDR3s include the opening cysteine and the closing phenylalanine or tryptophan. D genes are given only for firm matches. Only part of the rows carry a size: once, few, many, or a class if the clone is expanded.

TRBV7-9	.	TRBJ1-5	TRBD1	CASSRGQGNQPQHF	TGTGCCAGCAGCCGCGGACAGGGGAATCAGCCCCAGCATTTT
TRBV13	.	TRBJ2-7	.	CASSPPGVAKPYEQYF	TGTGCCAGCAGCCCCCCGGGGGTAGCGAAGCCTTACGAGCAGTACTTC
TRBV6-2/TRBV6-3	.	TRBJ2-1	.	CASSYSAGIRSNNEQFF	TGTGCCAGCAGTTACTCGGCGGGAATCCGATCAAACAATGAGCAGTTCTTC
TRBV5-4	few	TRBJ2-7	.	CASSIQGRYTYEQYF	TGTGCCAGCAGCATACAGGGGAGGTACACCTACGAGCAGTACTTC
TRBV18	.	TRBJ2-6	.	CASSPTGSGANVLTF	TGTGCCAGCTCACCAACGGGCTCTGGGGCCAACGTCCTGACTTTC
TRBV6-4	few	TRBJ1-1	TRBD1	CASRYRGLFTEAFF	TGTGCCAGCAGATACAGGGGACTCTTCACTGAAGCTTTCTTT
TRBV5-8	few	TRBJ1-1	.	CASSLIPGAGTEAFF	TGTGCCAGCAGCTTGATTCCGGGAGCGGGGACTGAAGCTTTCTTT
TRBV6-2/TRBV6-3	.	TRBJ1-1	.	CASSSGGGWVNTEAFF	TGTGCCAGCAGTTCTGGCGGCGGTTGGGTGAACACTGAAGCTTTCTTT
TRBV4-1	.	TRBJ2-7	TRBD2	CASSQGPGLAGSSYEQYF	TGCGCCAGCAGCCAAGGGCCCGGCCTAGCGGGGAGCTCCTACGAGCAGTACTTC
TRBV24-1	.	TRBJ1-1	TRBD1	CATDRGYAEAFF	TGTGCCACCGACAGGGGGTACGCTGAAGCTTTCTTT